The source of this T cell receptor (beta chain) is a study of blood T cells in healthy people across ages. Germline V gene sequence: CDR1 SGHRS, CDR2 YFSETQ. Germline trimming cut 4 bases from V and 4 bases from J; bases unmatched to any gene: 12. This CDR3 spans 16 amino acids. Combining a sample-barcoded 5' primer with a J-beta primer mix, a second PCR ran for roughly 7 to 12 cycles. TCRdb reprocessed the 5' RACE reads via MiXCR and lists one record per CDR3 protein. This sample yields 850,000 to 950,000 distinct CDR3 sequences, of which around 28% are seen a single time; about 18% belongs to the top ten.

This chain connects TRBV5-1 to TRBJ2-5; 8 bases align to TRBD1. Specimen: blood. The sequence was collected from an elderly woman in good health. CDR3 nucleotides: TGCGCCAGCAGCAAGACGGGACAGGTAGATCGAGAGACCCAGTACTTC. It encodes CASSKTGQVDRETQYF.